One sample yielded the 2 T cell receptor beta chains listed below, sequenced in a study of T-cell memory formation after mild COVID-19. Via MiXCR, TCRdb re-called the 5' RACE reads, giving one row per CDR3 protein. The sample comprises 260,000 or so distinct CDR3 sequences, over 15% of which are singletons, and 20% to 25% rests with the top ten. The sample consisted of PBMCs or a T cell subset sorted from them (not recorded which). The source of these receptors is a man aged 18 to 30 who had mild COVID-19 (a few samples of this study predate the infection). Cell type and time point are not known.

The genes are TRBV28 and TRBJ2-2, with a tentative D call TRBD2 (5 bases). Trimming left V 3 bases short and J 2 bases short, with 10 bases between. The CDR3 consists of 15 residues. Germline V lookup: CDR1 MDHEN, CDR2 SYDVKM. CDR3 sequence: CASSFPGLNTGELFF. The CDR3, as DNA: TGTGCCAGCAGTTTCCCCGGACTCAACACCGGGGAGCTGTTTTTT.

This chain connects TRBV5-1 to TRBJ1-6; 9 nucleotides align to TRBD1. Germline V gene lookup returns CDR1 SGHRS and CDR2 YFSETQ. The CDR3 runs 16 residues. Trimming took 2 bases from V and 7 from J; bases not matched to a gene: 7. The CDR3 spells CASSLSPGTGNSPLHF. The CDR3, as DNA: TGCGCCAGCAGCTTATCCCCCGGGACAGGGAATTCACCCCTCCACTTT.